One sample yielded the 20 T cell receptor beta chains listed below, sequenced in a study of T cells in Graves' hyperthyroidism and ophthalmopathy. The source material, RNA transcripts, was used to amplify TCR beta CDR3 regions. With the HTBI primer set, the TCR CDR3 went through a first round of RT-PCR. TCRdb reprocessed the multiplex PCR reads via MiXCR and lists one record per CDR3 protein. The profile covers roughly 510,000 distinct CDR3 sequences, with around 20% appearing a single time and more than 25% taken by the ten largest. Sequences were obtained from blood. Receptor source: a man between 18 and 29 years old with Graves' hyperthyroidism.

This clonotype came up many times. The chain combines TRBV27 with TRBJ1-2; D might be TRBD1 (5 bases). V lost 4 bases and J lost 1, with 16 bases in between. Per the germline V gene, CDR1 is MNHEY and CDR2 is SMNVEV (reference sequence). CDR3 length: 16 amino acids. CDR3 sequence (DNA): TGTGCCAGCAGTTCGCTTGGGGACCCCTTTAACTATGGCTACACCTTC. Translated: CASSSLGDPFNYGYTF.

This clonotype was counted at least ten times. J is TRBJ1-5 and V is TRBV19; 7 nucleotides match TRBD1. The trim removed 4 bases at V and 9 bases at J, leaving 9 bases unmatched. Germline loops: CDR1 LNHDA, CDR2 SQIVND (reference sequence). The CDR3 is made up of 14 amino acids. CDR3 amino acids: CASSKKQGISPQHF. CDR3 nucleotide sequence: TGTGCCAGTAGTAAGAAACAGGGGATTTCGCCCCAGCATTTT.

There are many counts of this clonotype. V gene TRBV6-1 combines with J gene TRBJ2-7; 10 bases match TRBD2. Trimming cost V 7 bases and J 4 bases; bases outside gene matches: 13. Looked up from germline, CDR1 is MNHNS and CDR2 is SASEGT. CDR3 length: 16 residues. DNA for the CDR3: TGTGCCAGCACCGAAGGCTTAGCGGGGGGTGTGTACGAGCAGTACTTC. Protein product: CASTEGLAGGVYEQYF.

This clonotype was seen many times. The rearrangement joins TRBV6-4 to TRBJ1-3, with 9 bases aligning to TRBD1. Germline CDR1 MRHNA, CDR2 SNTAGT. V shed 8 bases and J 0 bases; nucleotides not matched to a gene: 17. This CDR3 contains 19 residues. CDR3 sequence (DNA): TGTGCCAGCTGTCAGAGGACAGGGGTTGGGGAACTCTCTGGAAACACCATATATTTT. This translates into CASCQRTGVGELSGNTIYF.

As regards this clonotype: This may stem from a read error, because a much larger clone lies one nucleotide away. The missing conserved phenylalanine or tryptophan at the end of this CDR3 makes a read error likely. The CDR3 DNA is TGTGCCAGCAGCATGGGACTGGAAATACCCTACGAGCAGTACTCC. It translates to CASSMGLEIPYEQYS. The chain carries TRBV11-2 and TRBJ2-7; a weak D match, TRBD2 (6 bases). The germline CDR1 and CDR2 sequences are SGHAT and FQNNGV. The CDR3 consists of 15 residues. V was pared by 5 bases and J by 2 bases, with 16 bases between.

V and J are TRBV11-3 and TRBJ1-1; D unresolved. Germline V gene lookup returns CDR1 SGHNT and CDR2 YENEEA. This CDR3 is 15 amino acids long. Trimming removed 5 bases at V and 1 base at J, with 14 bases between. The CDR3 protein is CASSPFQLANTEAFF. In nucleotides, the CDR3 is TGTGCCAGCAGCCCCTTCCAATTGGCGAACACTGAAGCTTTCTTT.

This clonotype was detected many times. The chain has TRBV28 and TRBJ1-3, with D maybe TRBD1 (5 bases). Per germline, CDR1 MDHEN and CDR2 SYDVKM. V shed 7 bases and J shed 4 bases, with 26 bases lying between them. The CDR3 covers 18 residues. The CDR3 reads CASTLIGTDFHRGNTIYF. The DNA of the CDR3 is TGTGCCAGCACCCTGATCGGGACCGACTTTCATAGGGGAAACACCATATATTTT.

This clonotype was picked up many times. This chain uses TRBV15 with TRBJ1-1; D is unresolved. From germline, CDR1 is LNHNV and CDR2 YYDKDF (reference sequence). Trimming shortened V by 8 bases and J by 4 bases, and 11 bases separated the two germline ends. The CDR3 length is 12 residues. CDR3 bases: TGTGCCACCTGGGTCGTGGGCACTGAAGCTTTCTTT. It codes for CATWVVGTEAFF.

This clonotype was detected many times. The J gene is TRBJ2-7, the V gene TRBV7-3; D could derive from TRBD1 or TRBD2 (5 bases each). Trimming removed 5 bases at V and 0 bases at J, with 17 bases between. Germline loops: CDR1 SGHTA, CDR2 FQGTGA. CDR3 size: 16 residues. As DNA, the CDR3 is TGTGCCAGCAGCAACGGACCGGGACCTTACTCCTACGAGCAGTACTTC. As protein: CASSNGPGPYSYEQYF. The complete variable domain, with remaining parts taken from reference TRBV7-3 and TRBJ2-7, reads GAGVSQTPSNKVTEKGKYVELRCDPISGHTALYWYRQSLGQGPEFLIYFQGTGAADDSGLPNDRFFAVRPEGSVSTLKIQRTERGDSAVYLCASSNGPGPYSYEQYFGPGTRLTVT.

This clonotype was seen repeatedly, ten times or more. The J gene is TRBJ1-1, the V gene TRBV24-1; 10 bases line up with TRBD1. V lost 5 bases and J lost 2; bases outside the gene matches: 7. The CDR3 runs to 16 residues. Germline-derived CDR1 and CDR2 are KGHDR and SFDVKD. CDR3 bases: TGTGCCACCAGTGGGCCCGGGACAGGGGCAAACACTGAAGCTTTCTTT. It encodes CATSGPGTGANTEAFF.

The V gene is TRBV20-1, the J gene TRBJ1-3; no firm D call. This CDR3 contains 13 residues. Trimming took 5 bases from V and 2 from J, leaving 10 bases between them. CDR1 is DFQATT and CDR2 is SNEGSKA in the germline V gene (reference sequence). The CDR3 DNA is TGCAGTGCTGAACGGGGAACTGGAAACACCATATATTTT. Its protein product is CSAERGTGNTIYF.

This sequence joins TRBV12-3 or TRBV12-4 and TRBJ2-7; D may be TRBD2 (6 bases). The CDR3 is 16 residues long. With 3 bases removed from V and 0 bases from J, the gap between germline ends came to 15 bases. CDR3 sequence reads: CASSFSQRRDSYEQYF. The CDR3 DNA follows: TGTGCCAGCAGTTTTTCCCAAAGGAGGGACTCCTACGAGCAGTACTTC.

This clonotype was recorded at least ten times. This chain uses TRBV4-1 with TRBJ1-5; D remains unclear. The CDR3 is 15 residues long. CDR1 is MGHRA, CDR2 YSYEKL, per germline. The V and J ends lost 3 bases and 0 bases respectively, with 9 bases between them. In nucleotides, the CDR3 is TGCGCCAGCAGCCAGGAGGCTTATAGCAATCAGCCCCAGCATTTT. Its translation is CASSQEAYSNQPQHF.

This clonotype was found a few times. This rearrangement joins TRBV12-3 or TRBV12-4 to TRBJ2-1; D possibly corresponds to TRBD2 (5 bases). The CDR3 is 13 amino acids. V dropped 3 bases and J dropped 8 bases, with 11 bases sitting between them. The chain's CDR3 is CASSFGVIYEQFF. DNA of the CDR3: TGTGCCAGCAGTTTCGGGGTCATATATGAGCAGTTCTTC.

This clonotype was counted at least ten times. The gene calls are TRBV9 and TRBJ2-5; D unresolved. Germline V CDR1 and CDR2: SGDLS, YYNGEE. The V and J ends lost 0 bases and 5 bases respectively, with 11 bases between them. The CDR3 is 14 amino acids. This chain's CDR3 is CASSVDLVGETQYF. CDR3 DNA: TGTGCCAGCAGCGTAGATCTGGTCGGGGAGACCCAGTACTTC.

Many counts were recorded for this clonotype. The V call is TRBV5-1, the J call TRBJ2-7, with 9 bases matching TRBD1. Germline-derived CDR1 and CDR2 are SGHRS and YFSETQ. The CDR3 covers 14 residues. The V segment lost 4 bases and the J segment 2 bases; nucleotides outside the gene matches: 4. CDR3 amino acids: CASSGTGPTYEQYF. The CDR3, as DNA: TGCGCCAGCAGCGGGACAGGGCCGACCTACGAGCAGTACTTC. The full variable domain, its missing parts supplied by reference TRBV5-1 and TRBJ2-7, is KAGVTQTPRYLIKTRGQQVTLSCSPISGHRSVSWYQQTPGQGLQFLFEYFSETQRNKGNFPGRFSGRQFSNSRSEMNVSTLELGDSALYLCASSGTGPTYEQYFGPGTRLTVT.

This clonotype was observed many times. The chain carries TRBV24-1 and TRBJ2-5; no firm D call. V was trimmed by 4 bases and J by 5 bases, leaving 7 bases between them. Germline loops: CDR1 KGHDR, CDR2 SFDVKD. There are 12 residues in the CDR3. CDR3 in DNA: TGTGCCACCAGTGACCACCGGGAGACCCAGTACTTC. Amino acid sequence: CATSDHRETQYF.

This clonotype has ten or more counts. The V gene is TRBV28, the J gene TRBJ2-7, with 8 bases that match TRBD1. V dropped 5 bases and J dropped 6; count of bases not matched to a gene: 9. Germline V gene sequence: CDR1 MDHEN, CDR2 SYDVKM. The CDR3 sequence is 14 residues long. The CDR3 reads CASSLTGVGLEQYF. The CDR3 nucleotides read TGTGCCAGCAGTCTGACAGGGGTAGGACTCGAGCAGTACTTC.

This clonotype has at least ten counts. The chain links TRBV6-1 to TRBJ1-2; tentative D call: TRBD1 (6 bases). This CDR3 has 17 amino acids. Trimming removed 6 bases at V and 4 bases at J, with 24 bases between. The germline V gene encodes CDR1 MNHNS and CDR2 SASEGT. CDR3 bases: TGTGCCAGCAGAATGGAGGGGGGACACCAAAAATTCTATGGCTACACCTTC. This translates into CASRMEGGHQKFYGYTF.

This chain connects TRBV6-4 to TRBJ1-1; D not resolved. V was clipped by 2 bases and J by 3 bases, with 10 bases between them. Per the germline V gene, CDR1 is MRHNA and CDR2 is SNTAGT. This CDR3 has 14 amino acids. CDR3 region: CASSDRVSDTEAFF. The CDR3 coding sequence is TGTGCCAGCAGTGACAGGGTTTCGGACACTGAAGCTTTCTTT.